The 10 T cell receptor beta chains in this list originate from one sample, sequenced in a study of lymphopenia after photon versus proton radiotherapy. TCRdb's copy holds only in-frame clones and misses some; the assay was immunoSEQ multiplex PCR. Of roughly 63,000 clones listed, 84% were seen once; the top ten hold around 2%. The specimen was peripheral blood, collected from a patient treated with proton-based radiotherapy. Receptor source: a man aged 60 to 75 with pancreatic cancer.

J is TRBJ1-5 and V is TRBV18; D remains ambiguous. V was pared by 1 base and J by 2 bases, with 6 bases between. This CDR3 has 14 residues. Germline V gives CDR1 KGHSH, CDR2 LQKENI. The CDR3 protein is CASSPQFGNQPQHF. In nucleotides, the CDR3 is TGTGCCAGCTCACCACAGTTTGGCAATCAGCCCCAGCATTTT.

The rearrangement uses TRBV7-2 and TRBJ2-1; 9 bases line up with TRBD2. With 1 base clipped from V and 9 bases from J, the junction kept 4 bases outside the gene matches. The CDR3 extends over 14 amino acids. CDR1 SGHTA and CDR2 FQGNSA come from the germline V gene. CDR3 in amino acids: CASSLVSREGEQFF. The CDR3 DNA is TGTGCCAGCAGCTTAGTATCGCGGGAGGGTGAGCAGTTCTTC.

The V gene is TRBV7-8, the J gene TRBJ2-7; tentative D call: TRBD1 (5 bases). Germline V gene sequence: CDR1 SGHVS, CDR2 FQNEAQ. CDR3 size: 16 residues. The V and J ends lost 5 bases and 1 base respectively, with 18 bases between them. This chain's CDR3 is CASSPSRQSVSYEQYF. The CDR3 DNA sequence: TGTGCCAGCAGCCCGAGCAGACAGTCGGTTTCCTACGAGCAGTACTTC. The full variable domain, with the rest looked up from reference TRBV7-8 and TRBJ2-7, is GAGVSQSPRYKVAKRGQDVALRCDPISGHVSLFWYQQALGQGPEFLTYFQNEAQLDKSGLPSDRFFAERPEGSVSTLKIQRTQQEDSAVYLCASSPSRQSVSYEQYFGPGTRLTVT.

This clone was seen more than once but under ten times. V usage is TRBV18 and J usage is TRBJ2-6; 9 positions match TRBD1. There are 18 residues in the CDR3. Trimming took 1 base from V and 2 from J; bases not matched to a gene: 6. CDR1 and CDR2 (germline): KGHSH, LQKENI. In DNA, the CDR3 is TGTGCCAGCTCACCACGGGACAGGGTTACAACTGGGGCCAACGTCCTGACTTTC. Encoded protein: CASSPRDRVTTGANVLTF.

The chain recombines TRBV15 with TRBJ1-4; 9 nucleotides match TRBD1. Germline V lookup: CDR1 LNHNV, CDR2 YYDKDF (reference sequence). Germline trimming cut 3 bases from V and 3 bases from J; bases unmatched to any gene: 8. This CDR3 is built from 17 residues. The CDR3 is CATSSGQGNWANEKLFF. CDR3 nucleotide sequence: TGTGCCACCAGCAGTGGACAGGGGAATTGGGCTAATGAAAAACTGTTTTTT. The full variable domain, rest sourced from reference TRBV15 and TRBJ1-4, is DAMVIQNPRYQVTQFGKPVTLSCSQTLNHNVMYWYQQKSSQAPKLLFHYYDKDFNNEADTPDNFQSRRPNTSFCFLDIRSPGLGDTAMYLCATSSGQGNWANEKLFFGSGTQLSVL.

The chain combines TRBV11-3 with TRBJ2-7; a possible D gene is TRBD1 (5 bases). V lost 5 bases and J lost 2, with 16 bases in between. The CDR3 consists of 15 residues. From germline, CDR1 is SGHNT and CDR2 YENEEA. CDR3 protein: CASSPDRISAYEQYF. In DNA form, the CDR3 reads TGTGCCAGCAGCCCAGACAGAATCTCTGCCTACGAGCAGTACTTC.

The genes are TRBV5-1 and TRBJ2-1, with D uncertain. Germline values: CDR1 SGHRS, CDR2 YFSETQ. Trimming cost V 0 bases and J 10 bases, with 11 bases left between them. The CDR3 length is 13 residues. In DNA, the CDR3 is TGCGCCAGCAGCTTGGAACTTACCCGGGAGCAGTTCTTC. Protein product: CASSLELTREQFF.

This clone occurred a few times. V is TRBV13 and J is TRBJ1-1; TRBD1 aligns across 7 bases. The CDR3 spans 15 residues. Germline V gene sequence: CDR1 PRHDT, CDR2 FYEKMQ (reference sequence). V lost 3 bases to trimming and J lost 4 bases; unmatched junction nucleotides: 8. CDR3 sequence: CASSFKSGGSTEAFF. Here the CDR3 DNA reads TGTGCCAGCAGCTTTAAATCAGGGGGATCCACTGAAGCTTTCTTT.

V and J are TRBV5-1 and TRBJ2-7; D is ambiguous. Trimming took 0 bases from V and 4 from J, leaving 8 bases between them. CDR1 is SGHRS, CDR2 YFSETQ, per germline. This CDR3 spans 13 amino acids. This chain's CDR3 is CASSLVSEYEQYF. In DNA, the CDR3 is TGCGCCAGCAGCTTGGTCTCCGAGTACGAGCAGTACTTC. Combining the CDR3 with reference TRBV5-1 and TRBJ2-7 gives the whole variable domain KAGVTQTPRYLIKTRGQQVTLSCSPISGHRSVSWYQQTPGQGLQFLFEYFSETQRNKGNFPGRFSGRQFSNSRSEMNVSTLELGDSALYLCASSLVSEYEQYFGPGTRLTVT.

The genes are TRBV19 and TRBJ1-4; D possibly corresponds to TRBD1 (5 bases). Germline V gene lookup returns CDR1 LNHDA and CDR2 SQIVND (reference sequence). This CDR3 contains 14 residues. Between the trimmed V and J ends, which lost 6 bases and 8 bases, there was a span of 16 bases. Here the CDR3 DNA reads TGTGCCAGTAGCCCATTCGGGACCTTCGAAAAACTGTTTTTT. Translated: CASSPFGTFEKLFF.